The rows below give T cell receptor beta chains drawn from one sample of a study of T cell responses to AZD1222 COVID-19 vaccine. TCRdb's table, derived via immunoSEQ multiplex PCR, lists solely in-frame clones and lacks some. Found here are about 78,000 clones, roughly 80% of them singletons; the top ten hold 2.5% to 3%. Sequences were derived from peripheral blood, sampled on day 0 of AZD1222 vaccination. The receptors here all came from an adult in good health. Both conserved end residues are part of each CDR3. The order of the fields is V gene, D gene, clone size, J gene, CDR3 DNA, CDR3 protein. The D gene is left open where the match is weak. Part of the rows lack a size; the others show once, few, many or a class for expanded clones.

TRBV4-2	TRBD2	-	TRBJ2-3	TGTGCCAGCAGCCAAGAAGCGGGACTAGCGCCAGATACGCAGTATTTT	CASSQEAGLAPDTQYF
TRBV5-1	-	-	TRBJ2-3	TGCGCCAGCAGCCTTTCGACGGGCCCAGATACGCAGTATTTT	CASSLSTGPDTQYF
TRBV11-2	TRBD2	-	TRBJ2-1	TGTGCCAGCAGCTTTCTAGCGGGGGGGGCCGATGAGCAGTTCTTC	CASSFLAGGADEQFF
TRBV19	-	once	TRBJ1-1	TGTGCCACCATCGACAGGAACACTGAAGCTTTCTTT	CATIDRNTEAFF
TRBV27	-	-	TRBJ2-7	TGTGCCAGCAGTTCATCGGACAGATCCTACGAGCAGTACTTC	CASSSSDRSYEQYF
TRBV3-1/TRBV3-2	-	-	TRBJ2-1	TGTGCCAGCAGCCAATATGCAGGGCTCAAAAATGAGCAGTTCTTC	CASSQYAGLKNEQFF
TRBV2	TRBD1	-	TRBJ2-1	TGTGCCAGCAGTGACCGAGGAACAGGGGGGTGGCAGTTCTTC	CASSDRGTGGWQFF
TRBV5-4	-	-	TRBJ2-7	TGTGCCAGCAGCTTGGCACTCGGGAGCTTTATCGACGAGCAGTACTTC	CASSLALGSFIDEQYF
TRBV2	TRBD1	-	TRBJ2-7	TGTGCCAGCAGGGCGACAGGGATTAATTACGAGCAGTACTTC	CASRATGINYEQYF
TRBV19	-	-	TRBJ1-1	TGTGCCAGTAGCCCCCTACGGGGTGGGAACACTGAAGCTTTCTTT	CASSPLRGGNTEAFF